Each of the 20 T cell receptor beta chains below was sequenced from the same sample in a study of blood T cells in healthy people across ages. Combining a sample-barcoded 5' primer with a J-beta primer mix, a second PCR ran for roughly 7 to 11 cycles. TCRdb passed the 5' RACE reads through MiXCR, listing each CDR3 protein once. The sample has over a million distinct CDR3 sequences, under 30% seen once. The data were also submitted as part of a second study, on T cells of mothers and their children.

Sequencing was carried out using blood. Receptor source: a girl between 2 and 10 years old in good health.

The rearrangement links TRBV2 to TRBJ1-5; unclear D gene. Germline loops: CDR1 SNHLY, CDR2 FYNNEI. The CDR3 contains 14 residues. V was shortened by 6 bases and J by 4 bases, with 13 bases between the two germline ends. The CDR3 sequence is CASRLPGGNQPQHF. Written as DNA, the CDR3 is TGTGCCAGCAGGCTACCAGGAGGAAATCAGCCCCAGCATTTT.

This clonotype occurred a few times. The chain links TRBV5-5 to TRBJ1-2, with 7 nucleotides matching TRBD1. The CDR3 spans 17 residues. V shed 1 base and J 4 bases; nucleotides not matched to a gene: 13. Germline V gene data show CDR1 as SGHKS and CDR2 as YYEKEE (reference sequence). This CDR3 is CASSLWGDSTFLYGYTF. The DNA of the CDR3 is TGTGCCAGCAGCTTGTGGGGGGACAGTACCTTTCTCTATGGCTACACCTTC.

As to this clonotype: At one of its ends the junction is not consistent with the germline gene, which may arise from a read error. The chain recombines TRBV24-1 with TRBJ2-7, with 9 bases that match TRBD1. The length of the CDR3 is 16 residues. Per the germline V gene, CDR1 is KGHDR and CDR2 is SFDVKD. As DNA, the CDR3 is TGTGCCACCAGCGACCCCCGTACAGGGGGCTCCTACGGGCAGTACTTC. Its translation: CATSDPRTGGSYGQYF.

Only a few counts were recorded for this clonotype. This sequence joins TRBV4-3 and TRBJ1-1; D is ambiguous. CDR3 size: 13 residues. CDR1 and CDR2 from the germline V gene are LGHNA and YSLEER. The V end lost 5 bases, the J end lost 1 base, and 8 bases lay between the germline ends. CDR3 nucleotide sequence: TGCGCCAGCAGCGAAATGGAGAACACTGAAGCTTTCTTT. Protein sequence: CASSEMENTEAFF.

This clonotype was seen a handful of times. This rearrangement joins TRBV11-2 to TRBJ2-3, with a tentative D call TRBD2 (5 bases). Trimming pared 1 base from V and 8 bases from J, leaving 16 bases between. The CDR3 contains 15 residues. Germline CDR1 reads SGHAT; CDR2 reads FQNNGV. The CDR3 DNA reads TGTGCCAGCAGCTTAGCGGAGGCCGGATGGGGTACGCAGTATTTT. This codes for CASSLAEAGWGTQYF.

This clonotype was picked up a small number of times. The chain uses TRBV4-1 and TRBJ2-3, with 10 positions matching TRBD2. The CDR3 contains 16 residues. The V gene's germline CDR1 is MGHRA and CDR2 YSYEKL. J was trimmed by 3 bases and V by 4 bases; bases with no gene match: 7. This chain's CDR3 is CASSLLAGDGTDTQYF. The CDR3 coding sequence is TGCGCCAGCAGCCTCCTAGCGGGAGATGGTACAGATACGCAGTATTTT.

In this sample, this clonotype turned up a few times. V gene TRBV10-2 combines with J gene TRBJ2-6; TRBD1 or TRBD2 may be the D gene (5 bases each). The V gene lost 4 bases and the J gene lost 4 bases, with 8 bases spanning the gap. CDR1 WSHSY and CDR2 SAAADI come from the germline V gene. CDR3 length: 14 amino acids. CDR3 sequence: CASSVGDGANVLTF. The DNA for the CDR3 is TGCGCCAGCAGTGTGGGGGACGGGGCCAACGTCCTGACTTTC.

In its sample, this clonotype was seen a few times. The J gene is TRBJ2-3, the V gene TRBV12-3 or TRBV12-4; 7 positions match TRBD1. V trimming: 6 bases; J trimming: 9 bases; junction bases outside the gene matches: 15. The CDR3 length is 15 residues. Here the CDR3 reads CASSVQGSEPITQYF. For the CDR3, the DNA is TGTGCCAGCAGCGTACAGGGGAGCGAACCCATAACGCAGTATTTT.

The sample holds a few counts of this clonotype. This chain's CDR3 is CASSYLDRGPNEQFF. CDR3 in DNA: TGTGCCAGCAGTTACCTGGACAGGGGGCCAAATGAGCAGTTCTTC. The chain uses TRBV6-6 and TRBJ2-1; 11 bases line up with TRBD1. Trimming at V came to 2 bases and at J to 7 bases, leaving 4 bases not matched to a gene. Germline CDR1 and CDR2: MNHNY and SVGAGI (reference sequence). The CDR3 loop spans 15 amino acids.

This clonotype appeared a few times. This chain connects TRBV2 to TRBJ1-2, with 9 bases fitting TRBD1. V lost 5 bases and J lost 7; bases outside the gene matches: 8. Germline loops: CDR1 SNHLY, CDR2 FYNNEI. This CDR3 has 14 amino acids. Here the CDR3 DNA reads TGTGCCAGCAGTTACATACAGGGGGCAGGTGGCTACACCTTC. It codes for CASSYIQGAGGYTF.

The table lists this clonotype with a few counts. At one of its ends the junction is not consistent with the germline gene, which may arise from a read error. The chain joins TRBV28 to TRBJ2-1; TRBD2 matches 7 bases. The CDR3 runs 15 residues. Germline CDR1 is MDHEN and CDR2 is SYDVKM. CDR3 in DNA: TGTCCCAGCGTCCCGGGGGGTCTGGGTTACAATGAGCAGTTCTTC. As protein: CPSVPGGLGYNEQFF.

This chain links TRBV9 with TRBJ2-5; 8 positions agree with TRBD2. The CDR3 covers 15 residues. Germline V gives CDR1 SGDLS, CDR2 YYNGEE. Germline trimming cut 4 bases from V and 5 bases from J; bases unmatched to any gene: 10. The CDR3 spells CASSSGGVARETQYF. CDR3 coding DNA: TGTGCCAGCAGCTCGGGAGGGGTAGCCAGGGAGACCCAGTACTTC.

This clonotype occurred a few times. V usage is TRBV6-5 and J usage is TRBJ2-7; D may correspond to TRBD1 or TRBD2 (5 bases each). The CDR3 is 13 residues long. Germline CDR1 is MNHEY and CDR2 is SVGAGI. Trimming removed 3 bases at V and 3 bases at J, with 9 bases between. Here the CDR3 reads CASSYGGNYEQYF. For the CDR3, the DNA is TGTGCCAGCAGTTATGGGGGAAACTACGAGCAGTACTTC.

This clonotype has only a few counts. The chain joins TRBV7-9 to TRBJ2-5, with 7 bases aligning to TRBD2. Near its end, the DNA agrees better with TRBJ2-1, so the J call may be wrong. The CDR3 totals 16 residues. Germline values: CDR1 SEHNR, CDR2 FQNEAQ (reference sequence). Written as DNA, the CDR3 is TGTGCCAGCAGCTTAGGGGCTAGCGGAGGGTACAATGAGCAGTTCTTC. As protein: CASSLGASGGYNEQFF.

This clonotype came up a few times. The chain links TRBV11-3 to TRBJ2-1; TRBD1 matches at 10 bases. The trim removed 4 bases at V and 1 base at J, leaving 7 bases unmatched. Germline CDR1 SGHNT, CDR2 YENEEA. The CDR3 has 17 amino acids. This CDR3 is CASSYRGGQGSYNEQFF. Here the CDR3 DNA reads TGTGCCAGCAGCTACCGGGGGGGACAGGGGTCCTACAATGAGCAGTTCTTC.

The chain combines TRBV11-2 with TRBJ2-2; 7 nucleotides agree with TRBD1. Per germline, CDR1 SGHAT and CDR2 FQNNGV. The V segment lost 5 bases and the J segment 3 bases; nucleotides outside the gene matches: 6. This CDR3 is 15 amino acids long. The CDR3 sequence is CASSTHRGDTGELFF. The CDR3, as DNA: TGTGCCAGCAGCACACACAGGGGCGACACCGGGGAGCTGTTTTTT.

The chain carries TRBV7-2 and TRBJ1-4; 9 bases match TRBD1. The CDR3 runs to 15 residues. Germline CDR1 SGHTA, CDR2 FQGNSA. Trimming took 5 bases from V and 8 from J; bases not matched to a gene: 9. CDR3 protein: CASSLQGAIGEKLFF. The DNA for the CDR3 is TGTGCCAGCAGCCTACAGGGGGCGATTGGGGAAAAACTGTTTTTT.

DNA of the CDR3: TGTGCCAGCAGCTACCTTAGATCCTACAATGAGCAGTTCTTC. The encoded protein is CASSYLRSYNEQFF. V is TRBV7-2 and J is TRBJ2-1, with D hard to call. Germline lookup yields CDR1 SGHTA and CDR2 FQGNSA. The V end was cut by 4 bases, the J end by 1 base, with 8 bases between. The CDR3 totals 14 residues.

This clonotype has a handful of counts. This rearrangement joins TRBV7-9 to TRBJ2-5; D unresolved. V was shortened by 3 bases and J by 2 bases, with 10 bases between the two germline ends. The CDR3 is 14 residues long. Germline V lookup: CDR1 SEHNR, CDR2 FQNEAQ (reference sequence). The chain's CDR3 is CASSFSEIQETQYF. CDR3 sequence (DNA): TGTGCCAGCAGCTTCTCAGAGATACAAGAGACCCAGTACTTC. Full variable domain (rest looked up from reference TRBV7-9 and TRBJ2-5): DTGVSQNPRHKITKRGQNVTFRCDPISEHNRLYWYRQTLGQGPEFLTYFQNEAQLEKSRLLSDRFSAERPKGSFSTLEIQRTEQGDSAMYLCASSFSEIQETQYFGPGTRLLVL.

This clonotype was counted a few times. The chain recombines TRBV7-2 with TRBJ2-5; TRBD1 agrees at 8 bases. Trimming cost V 7 bases and J 2 bases; bases outside gene matches: 6. The CDR3 runs to 14 residues. CDR1 SGHTA and CDR2 FQGNSA come from the germline V gene. The CDR3 sequence is CASTDRGLQETQYF. The DNA of the CDR3 is TGTGCCAGCACCGACAGGGGCCTGCAAGAGACCCAGTACTTC.